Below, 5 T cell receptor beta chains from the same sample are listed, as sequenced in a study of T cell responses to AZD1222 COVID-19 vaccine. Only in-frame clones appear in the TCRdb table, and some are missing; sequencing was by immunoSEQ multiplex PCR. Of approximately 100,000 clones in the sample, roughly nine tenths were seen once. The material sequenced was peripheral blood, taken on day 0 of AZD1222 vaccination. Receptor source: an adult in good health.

For the CDR3, the DNA is TGTGCCAGCAGCCCTCAGGGAGTCTACGAGCAGTACTTC. Residues: CASSPQGVYEQYF. The chain couples TRBV7-9 to TRBJ2-7; perhaps D is TRBD1 or TRBD2 (5 bases each). In germline, CDR1 is SEHNR, CDR2 FQNEAQ (reference sequence). Trimming shortened V by 5 bases and J by 3 bases, and 11 bases separated the two germline ends. CDR3 length: 13 residues.

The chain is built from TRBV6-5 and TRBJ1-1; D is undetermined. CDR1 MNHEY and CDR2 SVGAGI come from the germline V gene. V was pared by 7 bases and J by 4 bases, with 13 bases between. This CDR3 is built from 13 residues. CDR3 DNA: TGTGCCAGCACCCCCCCGGGTCGCACTGAAGCTTTCTTT. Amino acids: CASTPPGRTEAFF.

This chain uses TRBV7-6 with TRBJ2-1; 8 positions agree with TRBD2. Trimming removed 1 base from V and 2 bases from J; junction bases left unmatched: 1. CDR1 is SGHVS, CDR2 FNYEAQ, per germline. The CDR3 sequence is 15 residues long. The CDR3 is CASSLGAGAYNEQFF. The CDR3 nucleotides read TGTGCCAGCAGCTTAGGAGCGGGAGCCTACAATGAGCAGTTCTTC.

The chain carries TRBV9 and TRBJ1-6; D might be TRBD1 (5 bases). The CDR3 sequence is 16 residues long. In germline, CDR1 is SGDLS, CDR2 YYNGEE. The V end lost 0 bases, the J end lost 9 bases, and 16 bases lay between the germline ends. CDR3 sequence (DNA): TGTGCCAGCAGCGTAGCCTCGCAGGGTCAGGGTTCACCCCTCCACTTT. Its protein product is CASSVASQGQGSPLHF. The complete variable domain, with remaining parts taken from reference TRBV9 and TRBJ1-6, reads DSGVTQTPKHLITATGQRVTLRCSPRSGDLSVYWYQQSLDQGLQFLIQYYNGEERAKGNILERFSAQQFPDLHSELNLSSLELGDSALYFCASSVASQGQGSPLHFGNGTRLTVT.

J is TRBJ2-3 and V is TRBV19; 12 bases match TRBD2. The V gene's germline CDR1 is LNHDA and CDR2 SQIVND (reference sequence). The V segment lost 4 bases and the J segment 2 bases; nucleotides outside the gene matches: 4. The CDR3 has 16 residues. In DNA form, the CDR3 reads TGTGCCAGTAGTACGACTAGCGGGGGCTACACAGATACGCAGTATTTT. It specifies CASSTTSGGYTDTQYF.